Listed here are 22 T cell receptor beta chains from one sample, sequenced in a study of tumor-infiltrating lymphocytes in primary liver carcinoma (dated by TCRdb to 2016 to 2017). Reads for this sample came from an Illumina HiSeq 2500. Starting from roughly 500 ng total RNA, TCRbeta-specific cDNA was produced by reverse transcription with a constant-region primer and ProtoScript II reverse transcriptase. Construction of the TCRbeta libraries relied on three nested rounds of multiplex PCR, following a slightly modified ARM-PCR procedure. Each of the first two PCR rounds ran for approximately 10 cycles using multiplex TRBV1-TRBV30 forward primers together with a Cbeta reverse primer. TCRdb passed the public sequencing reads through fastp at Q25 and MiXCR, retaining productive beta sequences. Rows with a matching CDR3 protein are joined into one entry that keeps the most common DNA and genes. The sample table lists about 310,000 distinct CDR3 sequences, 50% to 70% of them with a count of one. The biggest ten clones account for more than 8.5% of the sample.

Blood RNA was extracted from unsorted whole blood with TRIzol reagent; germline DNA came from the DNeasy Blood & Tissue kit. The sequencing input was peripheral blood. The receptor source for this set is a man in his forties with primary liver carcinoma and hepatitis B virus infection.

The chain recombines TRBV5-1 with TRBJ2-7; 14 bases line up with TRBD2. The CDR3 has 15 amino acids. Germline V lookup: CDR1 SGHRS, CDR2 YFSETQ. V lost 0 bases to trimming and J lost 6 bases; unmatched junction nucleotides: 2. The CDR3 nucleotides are TGCGCCAGCAGCTTGGGACTAGCGGGAGGGGGCGAGCAGTACTTC. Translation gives CASSLGLAGGGEQYF.

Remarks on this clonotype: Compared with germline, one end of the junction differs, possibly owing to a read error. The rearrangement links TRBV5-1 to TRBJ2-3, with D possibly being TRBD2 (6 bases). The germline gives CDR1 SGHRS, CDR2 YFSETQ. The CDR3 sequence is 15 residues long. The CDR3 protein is CASRTSNGGADTQCF. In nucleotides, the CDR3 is TGCGCCAGCAGGACCTCTAATGGCGGGGCAGATACGCAGTGTTTT.

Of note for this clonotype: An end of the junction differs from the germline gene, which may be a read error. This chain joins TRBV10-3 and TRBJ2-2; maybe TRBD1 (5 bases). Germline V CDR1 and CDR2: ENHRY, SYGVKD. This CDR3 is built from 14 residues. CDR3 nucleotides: TGTGTCATCAAGGACCTACAGGTCACCGGGGAGCTGTTTTTT. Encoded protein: CVIKDLQVTGELFF.

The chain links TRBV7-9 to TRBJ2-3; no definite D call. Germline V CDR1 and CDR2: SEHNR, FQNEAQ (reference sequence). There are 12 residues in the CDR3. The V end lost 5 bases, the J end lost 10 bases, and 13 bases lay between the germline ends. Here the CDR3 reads CASSPSDGAQYF. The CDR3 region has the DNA TGTGCCAGCAGCCCCAGCGATGGGGCGCAGTATTTT.

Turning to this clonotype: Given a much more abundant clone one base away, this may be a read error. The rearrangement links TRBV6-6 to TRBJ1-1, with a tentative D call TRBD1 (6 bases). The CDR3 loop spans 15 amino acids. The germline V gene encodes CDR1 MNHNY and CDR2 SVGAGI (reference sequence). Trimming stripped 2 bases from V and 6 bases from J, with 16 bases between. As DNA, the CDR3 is TGTGCCAGCAGTTACGTTCAGGGGACTGACGCTGAAGCTTTCTTT. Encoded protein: CASSYVQGTDAEAFF.

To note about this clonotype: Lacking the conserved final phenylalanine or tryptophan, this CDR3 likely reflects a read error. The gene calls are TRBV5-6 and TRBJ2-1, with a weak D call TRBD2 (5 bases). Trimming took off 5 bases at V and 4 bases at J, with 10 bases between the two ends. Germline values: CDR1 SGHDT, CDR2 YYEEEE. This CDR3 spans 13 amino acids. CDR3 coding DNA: TGTGCCAGCAGTGTAGGGAGTTACAATGAGCAGTTCTTA. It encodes CASSVGSYNEQFL.

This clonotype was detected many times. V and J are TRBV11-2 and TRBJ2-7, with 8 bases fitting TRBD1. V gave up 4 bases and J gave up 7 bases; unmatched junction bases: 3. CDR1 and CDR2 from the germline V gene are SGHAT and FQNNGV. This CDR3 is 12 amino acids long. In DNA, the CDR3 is TGTGCCAGCAGCTCGACAGGGGTTGAGCAGTACTTC. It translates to CASSSTGVEQYF.

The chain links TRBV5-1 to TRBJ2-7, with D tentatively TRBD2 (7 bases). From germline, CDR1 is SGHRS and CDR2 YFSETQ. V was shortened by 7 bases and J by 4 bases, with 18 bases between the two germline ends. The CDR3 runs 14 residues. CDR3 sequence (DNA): TGCGCCAGCGGAGGGGGGGGATCAACTTACGAGCAGTACTTC. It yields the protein CASGGGGSTYEQYF.

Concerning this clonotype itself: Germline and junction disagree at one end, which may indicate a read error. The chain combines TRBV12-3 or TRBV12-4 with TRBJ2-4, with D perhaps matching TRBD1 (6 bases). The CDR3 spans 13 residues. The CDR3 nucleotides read TGTGCCCGCAGTGTACAGGGACCCTTGCCGGGGTACTTC. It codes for CARSVQGPLPGYF.

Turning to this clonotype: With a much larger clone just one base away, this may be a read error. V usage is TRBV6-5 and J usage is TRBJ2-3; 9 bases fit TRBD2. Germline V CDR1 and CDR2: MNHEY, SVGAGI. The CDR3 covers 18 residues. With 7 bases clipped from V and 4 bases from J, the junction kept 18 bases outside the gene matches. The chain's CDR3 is CASTTKRTAGGLPDTQYF. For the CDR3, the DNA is TGTGCCAGCACTACCAAGAGGACGGCGGGAGGGCTTCCAGATACGCAGTATTTT.

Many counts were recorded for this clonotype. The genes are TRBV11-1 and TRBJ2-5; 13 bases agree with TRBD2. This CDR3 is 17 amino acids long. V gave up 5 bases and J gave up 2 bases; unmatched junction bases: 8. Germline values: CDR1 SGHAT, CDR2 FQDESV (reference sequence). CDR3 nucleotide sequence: TGTGCCAGCAGCCTTCAACCGGGACTAGCGGGACAAGAGACCCAGTACTTC. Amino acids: CASSLQPGLAGQETQYF.

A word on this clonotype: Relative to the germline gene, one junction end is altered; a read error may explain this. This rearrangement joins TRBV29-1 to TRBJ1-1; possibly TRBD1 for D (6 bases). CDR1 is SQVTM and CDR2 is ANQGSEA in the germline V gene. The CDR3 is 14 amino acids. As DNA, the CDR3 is TGTAGCGTTGCGTTTCAGGGGAGTGGAACTCAAGCTTTCTTT. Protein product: CSVAFQGSGTQAFF.

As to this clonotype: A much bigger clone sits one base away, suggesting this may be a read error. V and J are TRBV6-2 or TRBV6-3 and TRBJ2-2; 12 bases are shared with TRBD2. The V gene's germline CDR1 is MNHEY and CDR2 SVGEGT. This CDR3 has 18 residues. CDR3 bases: TGTGCCAGCAGTTACGGCTTGACTAGCGGGAGACTTGCCGGGGAGCTGTCTTTT. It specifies CASSYGLTSGRLAGELSF.

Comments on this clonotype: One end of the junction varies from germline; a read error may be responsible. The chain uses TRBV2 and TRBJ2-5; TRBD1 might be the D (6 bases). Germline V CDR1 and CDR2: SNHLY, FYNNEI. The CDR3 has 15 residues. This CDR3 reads CVSSVSQGSFETQYF. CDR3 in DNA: TGTGTCAGCAGTGTATCACAGGGAAGTTTCGAGACCCAGTACTTC.

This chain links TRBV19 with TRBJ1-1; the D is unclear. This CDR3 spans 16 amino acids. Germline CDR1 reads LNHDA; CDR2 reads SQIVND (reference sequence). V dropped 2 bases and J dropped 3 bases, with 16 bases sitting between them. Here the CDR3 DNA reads TGTGCCAGTAGTATAAAACGAGGGATATGGTACACTGAAGCTTTCTTT. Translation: CASSIKRGIWYTEAFF.

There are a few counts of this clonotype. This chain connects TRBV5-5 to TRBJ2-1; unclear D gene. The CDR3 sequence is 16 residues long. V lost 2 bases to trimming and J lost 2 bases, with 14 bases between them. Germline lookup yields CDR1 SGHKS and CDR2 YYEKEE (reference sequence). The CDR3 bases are TGTGCCAGCAGCTTAATCCGCTGGCAAACCTACAATGAGCAGTTCTTC. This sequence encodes CASSLIRWQTYNEQFF.

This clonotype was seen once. CDR3 amino acids: CANRSGTSGSLGGEQYF. CDR3 sequence (DNA): TGTGCCAACAGGTCGGGGACTAGCGGGAGCCTTGGGGGCGAGCAGTACTTC. The J gene is TRBJ2-7, the V gene TRBV11-2; the match to TRBD2 covers 14 bases. V dropped 10 bases and J dropped 6; count of bases not matched to a gene: 17. CDR1 is SGHAT and CDR2 is FQNNGV in the germline V gene. The CDR3 extends over 17 amino acids.

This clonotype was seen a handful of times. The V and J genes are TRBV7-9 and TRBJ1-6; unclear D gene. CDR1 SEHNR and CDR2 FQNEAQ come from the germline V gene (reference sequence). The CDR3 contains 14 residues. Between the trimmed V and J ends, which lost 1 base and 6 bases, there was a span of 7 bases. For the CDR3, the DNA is TGTGCCAGCAGCTTAGAGGGTAGTAATTCACCCCTCCACTTT. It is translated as CASSLEGSNSPLHF.

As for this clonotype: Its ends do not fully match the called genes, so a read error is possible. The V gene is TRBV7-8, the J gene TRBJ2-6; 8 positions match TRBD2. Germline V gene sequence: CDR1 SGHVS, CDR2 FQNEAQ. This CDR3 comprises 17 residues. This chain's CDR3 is CASSLDGRGAGANVPTF. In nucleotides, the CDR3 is TGTGCCAGCAGCTTAGACGGGAGGGGGGCTGGGGCCAACGTCCCGACGTTC.

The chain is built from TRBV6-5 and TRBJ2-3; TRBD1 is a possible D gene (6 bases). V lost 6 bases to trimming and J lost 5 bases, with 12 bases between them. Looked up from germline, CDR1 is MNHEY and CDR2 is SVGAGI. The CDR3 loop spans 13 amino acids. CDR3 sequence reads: CASSRQVGDTQYF. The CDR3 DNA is TGTGCCAGCAGCCGACAGGTTGGAGATACGCAGTATTTT.

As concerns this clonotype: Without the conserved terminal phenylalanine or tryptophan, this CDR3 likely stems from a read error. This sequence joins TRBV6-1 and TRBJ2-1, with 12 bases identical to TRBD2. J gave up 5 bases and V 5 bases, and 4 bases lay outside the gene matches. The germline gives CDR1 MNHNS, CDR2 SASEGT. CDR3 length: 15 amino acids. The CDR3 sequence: CASSPTSGRNNEQFS. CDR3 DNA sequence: TGTGCCAGCAGTCCCACTAGCGGGAGGAACAATGAGCAGTTCTCC.

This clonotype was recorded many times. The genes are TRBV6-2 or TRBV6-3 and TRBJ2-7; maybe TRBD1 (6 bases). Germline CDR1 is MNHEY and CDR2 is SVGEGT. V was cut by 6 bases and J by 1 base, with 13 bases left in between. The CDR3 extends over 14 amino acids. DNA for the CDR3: TGTGCCAGCAGCGGGACACTATTATCCTACGAGCAGTACTTC. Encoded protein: CASSGTLLSYEQYF.